This T cell receptor beta chain was sequenced during a study of prognosis after radiotherapy for stage I lung cancer. The wider study: Among the enrolled patients, approximately 15 had newly diagnosed primary stage I lung tumors, while about 5 had oligometastatic NSCLC following surgical resection of the primary tumor.

The study amplified the TCR beta CDR3 region from genomic DNA. This amplification was carried out by two rounds of multiplex PCR. Gene-specific primers for each TRBV and TRBJ gene drove first-round PCR. TCRdb fed the multiplex PCR reads into MiXCR, producing one record per CDR3 protein. The table has over 12,000 distinct CDR3 sequences, around 54% seen once. This clonotype appeared a single time. The authors drew roughly 6.5 milliliters of peripheral blood at each of two time points. V lost 7 bases to trimming and J lost 6 bases; unmatched junction nucleotides: 9. This CDR3 is 12 amino acids long. Germline CDR1 reads SQVTM; CDR2 reads ANQGSEA.

The source material was PBMCs, sampled before or after stereotactic body radiation therapy (not recorded which). This receptor was obtained from a donor aged 50 or older with non-small cell lung cancer. The V gene is TRBV29-1, the J gene TRBJ2-7; 7 nucleotides agree with TRBD2. DNA for the CDR3: TGCAGCGCTCGTAGCGGGCTGGGCGAGCAGTACTTC. Residues: CSARSGLGEQYF.